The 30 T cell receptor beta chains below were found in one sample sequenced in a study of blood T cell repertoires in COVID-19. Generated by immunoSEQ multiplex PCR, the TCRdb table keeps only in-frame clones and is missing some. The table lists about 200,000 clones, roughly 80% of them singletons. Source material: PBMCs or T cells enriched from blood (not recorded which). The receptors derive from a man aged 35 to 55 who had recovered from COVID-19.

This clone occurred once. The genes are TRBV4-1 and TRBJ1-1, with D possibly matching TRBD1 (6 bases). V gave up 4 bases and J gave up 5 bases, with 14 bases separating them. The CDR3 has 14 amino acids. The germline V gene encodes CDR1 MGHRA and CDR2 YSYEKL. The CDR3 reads CASSPQGGETEAFF. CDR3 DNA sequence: TGCGCCAGCAGCCCACAGGGCGGAGAGACTGAAGCTTTCTTT.

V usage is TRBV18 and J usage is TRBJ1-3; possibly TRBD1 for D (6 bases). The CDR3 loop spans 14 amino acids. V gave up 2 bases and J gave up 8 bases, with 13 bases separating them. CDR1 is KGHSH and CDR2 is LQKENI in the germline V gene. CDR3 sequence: CASSPGQTPHTIYF. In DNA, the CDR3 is TGTGCCAGCTCACCAGGACAGACCCCCCACACCATATATTTT.

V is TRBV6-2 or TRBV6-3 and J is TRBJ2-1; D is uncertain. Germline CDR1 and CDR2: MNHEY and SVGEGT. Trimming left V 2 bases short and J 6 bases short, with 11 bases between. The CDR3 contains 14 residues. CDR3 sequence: CASSYLLQSNEQFF. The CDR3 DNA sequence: TGTGCCAGCAGTTACCTTTTACAGAGCAATGAGCAGTTCTTC.

The CDR3 sequence: CASGSNQPQHF. DNA for the CDR3: TGTGCCAGCGGCTCGAATCAGCCCCAGCATTTT. This chain connects TRBV12-3 or TRBV12-4 to TRBJ1-5; D gene uncertain. V lost 8 bases and J 4 bases, leaving 6 bases between the germline ends. The CDR3 length is 11 residues.

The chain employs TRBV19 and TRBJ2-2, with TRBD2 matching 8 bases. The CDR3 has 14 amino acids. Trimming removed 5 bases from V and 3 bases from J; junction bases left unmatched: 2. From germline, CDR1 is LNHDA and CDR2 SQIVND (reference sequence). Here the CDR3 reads CASSPSGYTGELFF. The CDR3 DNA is TGTGCCAGTAGTCCTAGCGGGTACACCGGGGAGCTGTTTTTT.

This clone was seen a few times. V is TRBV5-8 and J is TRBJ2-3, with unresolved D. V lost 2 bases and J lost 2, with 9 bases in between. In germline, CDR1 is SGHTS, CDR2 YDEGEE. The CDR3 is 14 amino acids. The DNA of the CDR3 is TGTGCCAGCAGCTTTGGGCAGCTCACAGATACGCAGTATTTT. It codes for CASSFGQLTDTQYF.

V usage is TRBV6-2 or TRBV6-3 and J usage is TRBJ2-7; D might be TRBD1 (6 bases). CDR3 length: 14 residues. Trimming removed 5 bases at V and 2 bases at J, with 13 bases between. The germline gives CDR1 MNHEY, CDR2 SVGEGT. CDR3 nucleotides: TGTGCCAGCAGTATAGGGGGATCTACCTACGAGCAGTACGTC. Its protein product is CASSIGGSTYEQYV.

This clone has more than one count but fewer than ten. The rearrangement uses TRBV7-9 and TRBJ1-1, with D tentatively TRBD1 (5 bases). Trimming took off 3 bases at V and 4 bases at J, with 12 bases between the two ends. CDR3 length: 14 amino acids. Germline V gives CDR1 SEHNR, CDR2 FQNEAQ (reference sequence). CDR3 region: CASSLGPVSTEAFF. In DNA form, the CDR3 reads TGTGCCAGCAGCTTGGGGCCCGTAAGCACTGAAGCTTTCTTT.

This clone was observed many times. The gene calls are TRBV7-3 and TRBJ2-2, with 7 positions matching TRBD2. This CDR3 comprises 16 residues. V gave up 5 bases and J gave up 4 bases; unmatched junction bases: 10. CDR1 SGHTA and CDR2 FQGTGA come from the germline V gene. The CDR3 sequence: CASSREGGGITGELFF. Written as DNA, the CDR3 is TGTGCCAGCAGCCGTGAGGGCGGGGGAATCACCGGGGAGCTGTTTTTT.

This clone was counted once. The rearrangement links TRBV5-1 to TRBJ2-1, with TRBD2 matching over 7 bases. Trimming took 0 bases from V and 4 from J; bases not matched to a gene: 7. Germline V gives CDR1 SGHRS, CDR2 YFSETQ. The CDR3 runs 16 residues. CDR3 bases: TGCGCCAGCAGCTTGGCCCAGGGACTACCTTACAATGAGCAGTTCTTC. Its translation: CASSLAQGLPYNEQFF.

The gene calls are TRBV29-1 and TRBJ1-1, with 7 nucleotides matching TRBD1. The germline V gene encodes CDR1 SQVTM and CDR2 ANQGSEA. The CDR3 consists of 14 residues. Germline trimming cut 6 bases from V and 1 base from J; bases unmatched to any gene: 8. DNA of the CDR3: TGCAGCGTAAGGGGGGCAGGGGGGAACACTGAAGCTTTCTTT. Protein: CSVRGAGGNTEAFF.

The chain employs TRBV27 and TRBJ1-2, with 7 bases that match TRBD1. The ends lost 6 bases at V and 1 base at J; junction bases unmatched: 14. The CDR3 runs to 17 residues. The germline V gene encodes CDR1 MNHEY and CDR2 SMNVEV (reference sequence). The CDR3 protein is CASSRRGRGQVNYGYTF. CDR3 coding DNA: TGTGCCAGCAGCCGAAGGGGGCGAGGACAGGTTAACTATGGCTACACCTTC.

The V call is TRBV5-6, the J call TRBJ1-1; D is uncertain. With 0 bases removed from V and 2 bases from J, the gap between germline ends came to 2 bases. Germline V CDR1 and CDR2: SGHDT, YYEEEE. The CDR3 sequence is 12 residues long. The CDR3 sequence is CASSLANTEAFF. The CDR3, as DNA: TGTGCCAGCAGCTTGGCTAACACTGAAGCTTTCTTT.

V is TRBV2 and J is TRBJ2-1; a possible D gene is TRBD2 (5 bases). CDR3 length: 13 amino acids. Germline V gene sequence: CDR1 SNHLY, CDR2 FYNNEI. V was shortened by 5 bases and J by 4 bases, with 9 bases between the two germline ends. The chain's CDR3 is CASSMSGYNEQFF. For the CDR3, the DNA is TGTGCCAGCAGTATGAGCGGATACAATGAGCAGTTCTTC.

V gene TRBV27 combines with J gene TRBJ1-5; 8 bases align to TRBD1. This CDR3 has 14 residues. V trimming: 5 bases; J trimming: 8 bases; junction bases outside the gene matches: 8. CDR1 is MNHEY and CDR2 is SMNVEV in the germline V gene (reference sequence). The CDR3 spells CASSLLQGGEPQHF. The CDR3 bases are TGTGCCAGCAGTCTATTACAGGGGGGTGAGCCCCAGCATTTT.

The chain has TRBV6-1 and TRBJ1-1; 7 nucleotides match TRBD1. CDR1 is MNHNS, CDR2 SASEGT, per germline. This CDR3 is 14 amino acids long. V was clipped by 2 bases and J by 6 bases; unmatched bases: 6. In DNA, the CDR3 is TGTGCCAGCAGTGAATTGCCAGGGGGAGCTGAAGCTTTCTTT. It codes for CASSELPGGAEAFF.

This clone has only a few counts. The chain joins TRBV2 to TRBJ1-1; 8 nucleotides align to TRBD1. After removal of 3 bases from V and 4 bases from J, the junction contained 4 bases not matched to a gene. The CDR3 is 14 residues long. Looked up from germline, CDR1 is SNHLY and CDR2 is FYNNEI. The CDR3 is CASSDPTGGTEAFF. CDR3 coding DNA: TGTGCCAGCAGTGACCCCACAGGGGGCACTGAAGCTTTCTTT.

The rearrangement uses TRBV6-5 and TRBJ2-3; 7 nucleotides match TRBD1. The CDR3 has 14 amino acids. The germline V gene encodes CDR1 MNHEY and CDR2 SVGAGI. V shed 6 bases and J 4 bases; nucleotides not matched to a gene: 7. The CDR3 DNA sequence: TGTGCCAGCAGATTGGACAGGTTCGCAGATACGCAGTATTTT. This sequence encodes CASRLDRFADTQYF.

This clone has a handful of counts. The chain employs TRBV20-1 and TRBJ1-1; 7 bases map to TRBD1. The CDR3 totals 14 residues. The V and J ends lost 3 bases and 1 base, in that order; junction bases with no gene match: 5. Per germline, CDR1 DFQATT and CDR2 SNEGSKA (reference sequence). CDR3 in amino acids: CSASPTGPNTEAFF. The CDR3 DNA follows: TGCAGTGCTAGTCCGACAGGGCCGAACACTGAAGCTTTCTTT.

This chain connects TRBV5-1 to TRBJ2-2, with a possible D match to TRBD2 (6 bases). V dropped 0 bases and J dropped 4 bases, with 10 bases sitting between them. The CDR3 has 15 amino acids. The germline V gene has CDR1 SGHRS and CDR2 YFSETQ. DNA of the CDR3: TGCGCCAGCAGCTTGGCGTTCGGGGGCACCGGGGAGCTGTTTTTT. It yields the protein CASSLAFGGTGELFF.

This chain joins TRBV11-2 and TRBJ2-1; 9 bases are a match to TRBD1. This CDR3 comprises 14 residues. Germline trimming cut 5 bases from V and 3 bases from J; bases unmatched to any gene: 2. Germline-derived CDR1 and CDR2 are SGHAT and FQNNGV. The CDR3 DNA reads TGTGCCAGCAGCAGGGGACAGGGCTACAATGAGCAGTTCTTC. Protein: CASSRGQGYNEQFF.

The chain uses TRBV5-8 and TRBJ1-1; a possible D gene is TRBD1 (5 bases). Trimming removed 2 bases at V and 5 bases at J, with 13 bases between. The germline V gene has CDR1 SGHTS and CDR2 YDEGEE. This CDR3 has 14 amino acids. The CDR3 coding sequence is TGTGCCAGCAGCTTTCAGGGTTCGAGGACTGAAGCTTTCTTT. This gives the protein CASSFQGSRTEAFF.

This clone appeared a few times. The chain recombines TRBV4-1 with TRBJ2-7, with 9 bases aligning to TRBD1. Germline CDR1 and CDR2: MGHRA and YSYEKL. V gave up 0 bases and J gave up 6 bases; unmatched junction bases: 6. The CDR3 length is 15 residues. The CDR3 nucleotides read TGCGCCAGCAGCCAAGACCCCGGACAGGGGCGCGAGCAGTACTTC. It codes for CASSQDPGQGREQYF.

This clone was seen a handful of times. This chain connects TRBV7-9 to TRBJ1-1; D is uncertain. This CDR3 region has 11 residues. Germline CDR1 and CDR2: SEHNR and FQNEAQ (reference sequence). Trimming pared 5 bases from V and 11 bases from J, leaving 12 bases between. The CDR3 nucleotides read TGTGCCAGCAGCCCCGGGTACTGGGCTTTCTTT. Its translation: CASSPGYWAFF. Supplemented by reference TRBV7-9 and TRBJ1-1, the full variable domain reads DTGVSQNPRHKITKRGQNVTFRCDPISEHNRLYWYRQTLGQGPEFLTYFQNEAQLEKSRLLSDRFSAERPKGSFSTLEIQRTEQGDSAMYLCASSPGYWAFFGQGTRLTVV.

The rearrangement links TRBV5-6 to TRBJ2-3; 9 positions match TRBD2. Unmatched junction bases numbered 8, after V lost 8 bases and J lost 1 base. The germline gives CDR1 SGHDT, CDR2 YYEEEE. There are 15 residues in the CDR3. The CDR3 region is CASLSSGRGTDTQYF. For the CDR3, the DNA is TGTGCCAGTTTGAGTAGCGGGAGAGGCACAGATACGCAGTATTTT.

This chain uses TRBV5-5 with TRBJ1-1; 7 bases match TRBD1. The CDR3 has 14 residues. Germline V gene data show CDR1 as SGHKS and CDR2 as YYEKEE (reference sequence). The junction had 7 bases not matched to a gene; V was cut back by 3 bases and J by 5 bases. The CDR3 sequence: CASSSAGQRTEAFF. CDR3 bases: TGTGCCAGCAGCTCCGCGGGACAGAGGACTGAAGCTTTCTTT.

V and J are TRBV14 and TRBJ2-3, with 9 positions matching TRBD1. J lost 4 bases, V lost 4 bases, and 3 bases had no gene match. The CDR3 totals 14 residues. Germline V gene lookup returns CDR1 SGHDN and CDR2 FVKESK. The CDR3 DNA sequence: TGTGCCAGCAGCCTCAGACAGGGGGCAGATACGCAGTATTTT. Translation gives CASSLRQGADTQYF.

In nucleotides, the CDR3 is TGTGCCAGCAGTGACTCGGGCGGGGAGCCCTACGAGCAGTACGTC. Residues: CASSDSGGEPYEQYV. V gene TRBV6-4 combines with J gene TRBJ2-7, with D tentatively TRBD2 (6 bases). CDR1 MRHNA and CDR2 SNTAGT come from the germline V gene. Trimming pared 0 bases from V and 2 bases from J, leaving 11 bases between. CDR3 length: 15 amino acids.

Written as DNA, the CDR3 is TGTGCCAGCAGCTCAGGACTAGCGGGAGAAGATACGCAGTATTTT. This gives the protein CASSSGLAGEDTQYF. The genes are TRBV7-3 and TRBJ2-3; TRBD2 aligns across 13 bases. The CDR3 has 15 residues. The germline gives CDR1 SGHTA, CDR2 FQGTGA. With V trimmed by 4 bases and J by 5 bases, 3 bases remained unmatched.

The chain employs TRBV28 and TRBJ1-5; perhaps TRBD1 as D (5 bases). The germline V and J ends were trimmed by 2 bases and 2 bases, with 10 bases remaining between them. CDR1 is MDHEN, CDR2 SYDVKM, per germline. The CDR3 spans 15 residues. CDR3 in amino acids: CASSLGTLGNQPQHF. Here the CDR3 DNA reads TGTGCCAGCAGTTTAGGGACTCTAGGCAATCAGCCCCAGCATTTT. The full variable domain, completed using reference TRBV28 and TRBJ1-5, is DVKVTQSSRYLVKRTGEKVFLECVQDMDHENMFWYRQDPGLGLRLIYFSYDVKMKEKGDIPEGYSVSREKKERFSLILESASTNQTSMYLCASSLGTLGNQPQHFGDGTRLSIL.